The sequence of this T cell receptor (beta chain) was determined in a study of siplizumab effects on memory and regulatory T cells. Sequencing was performed with immunoSEQ multiplex PCR; in TCRdb, only in-frame clones are kept and a portion is missing. The sample contains 70,000 or so clones, roughly 89% of which appear only once. J lost 3 bases, V lost 2 bases, and 5 bases had no gene match. Germline assignment: CDR1 MNHEY and CDR2 SMNVEV (reference sequence). CDR3 length: 15 residues. This receptor was identified in a human donor in good health. The chain is built from TRBV27 and TRBJ2-7, with TRBD1 matching 9 bases. Material: CD8+ T cells sorted from blood. The CDR3 bases are TGTGCCAGCAGTTTAGTAAGGACAGGGGTCTACGAGCAGTACTTC. It specifies CASSLVRTGVYEQYF.